One T cell receptor beta chain is described in this entry. The target of this receptor is not known. Within one base of it there is no much larger clone, and no base qualities were kept. The sample originates from a study of cytotoxic CD8 clonotypes in ibrutinib-treated CLL (dated by TCRdb to the early 2020s). Regarding the complete study: In this cohort, about 16 patients were treatment-naive and approximately 10 were relapsed/refractory, while about 17 had unmutated IGHV. Partial responses were observed in approximately 24 patients and complete responses in 2; after a median follow-up of 68 months, remission was maintained in approximately 15 patients and progression was observed in approximately 12. Response samples were taken after a median of roughly a year on treatment, ranging from roughly 6 to 36 months. An average of 255,043 productive templates and some 99,000 productive rearrangements was obtained per sample. Of the approximately 90 people in the trial, around 26 had longitudinal samples available. Cryopreserved peripheral blood mononuclear cells were obtained before treatment, at response, and at either sustained remission or disease progression. Every remission and progressive disease sample was obtained while ibrutinib was still being received by the patients. Points the paper makes about the study in general: Public clonotypes were rare and either shrank or stayed stable during treatment, and the rise in clonality at ibrutinib response reflected expansion of private clonotypes. Baseline clonality exceeded that of age-matched healthy donors and correlated strongly with circulating CD8+ T-cell counts. Lymph node repertoires were not examined, and the timing of sampling was not matched between patients in sustained remission and those whose disease progressed. At ibrutinib response clonality went up, during sustained remission it held steady, and at progression it dropped back toward baseline.

The sample's time point label, decoded: 12 months on ibrutinib. Roughly 2.2 micrograms of genomic DNA were extracted from cryopreserved PBMCs for TCR beta library preparation. High-throughput TCR beta sequencing was performed on longitudinal blood samples from CLL patients receiving ibrutinib monotherapy. The patients were enrolled in a single-center, open-label phase 2 trial of ibrutinib monotherapy. Each clonotype received, on average, about 10x coverage in deep resolution sequencing performed on a MiSeq, where the target depth lay between 1 in 1 million and 1 in 200,000 T cells. The immunoSEQ hsTCRB Kit was used to generate TCR beta libraries. As for the authors' bioinformatics: The data were analyzed with ImmunoSEQ Analyzer and ImmunoSEQ Data Assistant, and V, D and J gene assignments followed IMGT definitions. Clonality, with values ranging from 0 to 1, was calculated as one minus the normalized Shannon entropy of productive rearrangement frequencies. Public clonotype analysis was restricted to overrepresented clonotypes comprising at least 0.05% of each patient's repertoire. About a dozen age-matched healthy donor repertoires from immuneACCESS served as clonality controls. The source is immuneACCESS, and TCRdb retained only in-frame sequences with V and J called. Part of the clones is not carried over; for the studies checked, unresolved V genes explain less than half of this, and the remainder is unexplained. The D gene and trimming were derived from the DNA, and the V and J assignments and clone size from that table. Counted in this sample were about 49,000 clones; 55% to 80% of them appeared once. Of the sample, 13% is held by the ten largest clones.

This TCR came from a human donor with chronic lymphocytic leukemia. Sequenced material: PBMCs, taken after 12 months of ibrutinib treatment.

The nucleotide sequence is given as TGTGCCAGCAGCTCGCGGGGCGGGGATAGCACAGATACGCAGTATTTT. It is translated as CASSSRGGDSTDTQYF. The chain is made from TRBV7-6 and TRBJ2-3, and TRBD2 may be the D gene, going by 6 matching bases. From the cysteine through the phenylalanine, the CDR3 covers 16 amino acids. Just the 48-base CDR3 DNA is kept, in frame starting at base 1. CDR1 SGHVS and CDR2 FNYEAQ are derived from the germline V gene. V is reduced by 4 bases and J by 0 bases, leaving a spacing of 14 bases between them.